This record looks at one TCR beta chain sequence and its context. Its specificity is not known. This sample is drawn from a study of regulatory T cells. Amplification used 52 TRBV primers and 13 TRBJ primers. TCRdb's table, derived via immunoSEQ multiplex PCR, lists solely in-frame clones and lacks some. Of around 15,000 clones in the sample, 84% are singletons; the top ten hold about 8%. The CDR3 consists of 14 residues. The germline V gene has CDR1 MNHNS and CDR2 SASEGT. Trimming took off 5 bases at V and 1 base at J, with 12 bases between the two ends. Findings and limits, study-wide: In CD3G-deficient patients, conventional CD4+ T cells were enriched for hydrophobic CDR3 residues at positions 6 and 7.

The source material was conventional CD4+ T cells sorted from blood. This chain uses TRBV6-1 with TRBJ2-7; possibly TRBD1 for D (6 bases). This clonotype originated in a person aged 25 to 39 with CD3G deficiency. The CDR3 is CASSLERGSYEQYF. CDR3 coding DNA: TGTGCCAGCAGTCTCGAGAGGGGGTCCTACGAGCAGTACTTC.